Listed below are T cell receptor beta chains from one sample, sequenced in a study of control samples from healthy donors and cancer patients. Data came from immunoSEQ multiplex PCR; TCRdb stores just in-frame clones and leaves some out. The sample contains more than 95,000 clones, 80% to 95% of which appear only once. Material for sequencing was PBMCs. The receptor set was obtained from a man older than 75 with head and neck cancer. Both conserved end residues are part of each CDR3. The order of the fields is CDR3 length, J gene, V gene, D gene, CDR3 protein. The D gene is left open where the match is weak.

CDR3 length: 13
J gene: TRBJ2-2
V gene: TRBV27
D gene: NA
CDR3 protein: CASSFLAPRELFF

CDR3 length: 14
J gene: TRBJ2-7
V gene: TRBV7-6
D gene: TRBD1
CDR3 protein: CASSLDRGTGEQYF

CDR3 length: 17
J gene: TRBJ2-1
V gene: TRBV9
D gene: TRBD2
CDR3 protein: CASSVGPGLAGYNEQFF

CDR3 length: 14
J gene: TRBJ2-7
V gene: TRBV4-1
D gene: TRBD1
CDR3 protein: CASSQRQGAHEQYF

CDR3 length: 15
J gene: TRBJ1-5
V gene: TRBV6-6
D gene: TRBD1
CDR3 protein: CASSYDRGRGQPQHF

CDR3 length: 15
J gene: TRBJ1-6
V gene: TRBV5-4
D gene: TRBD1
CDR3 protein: CASSLDRSGNSPLHF

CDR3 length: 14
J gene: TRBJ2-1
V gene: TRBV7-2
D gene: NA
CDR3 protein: CASSLRGSRYEQFF

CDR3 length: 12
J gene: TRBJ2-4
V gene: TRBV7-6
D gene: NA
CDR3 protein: CASSTQENIQYF

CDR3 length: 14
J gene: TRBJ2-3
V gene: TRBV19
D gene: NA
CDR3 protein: CASSIGIKGDTQYF

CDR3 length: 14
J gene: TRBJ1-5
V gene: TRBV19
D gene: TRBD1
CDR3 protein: CASAQGVSNQPQHF

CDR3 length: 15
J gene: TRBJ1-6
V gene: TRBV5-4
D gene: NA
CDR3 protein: CASSVQGIHNSPLHF

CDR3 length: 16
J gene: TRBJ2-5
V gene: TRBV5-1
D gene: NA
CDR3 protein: CASSLASYRRQETQYF

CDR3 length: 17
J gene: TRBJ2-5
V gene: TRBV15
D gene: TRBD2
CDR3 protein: CATSPSGGRRGEETQYF

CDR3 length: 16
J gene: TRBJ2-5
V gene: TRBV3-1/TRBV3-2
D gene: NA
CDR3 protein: CASSRGRKGHQETQYF

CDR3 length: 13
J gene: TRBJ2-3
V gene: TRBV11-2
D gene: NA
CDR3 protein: CASRATSTDTQYF

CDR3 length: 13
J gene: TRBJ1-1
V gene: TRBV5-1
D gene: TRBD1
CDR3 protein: CASSRDRGTEAFF

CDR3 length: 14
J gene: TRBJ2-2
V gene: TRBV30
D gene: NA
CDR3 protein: CAWSVLPRTGELFF

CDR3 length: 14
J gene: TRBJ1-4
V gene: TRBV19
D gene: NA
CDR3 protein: CASSTGTTNEKLFF

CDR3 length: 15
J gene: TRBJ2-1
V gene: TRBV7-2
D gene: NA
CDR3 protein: CASSSTTRIINEQFF

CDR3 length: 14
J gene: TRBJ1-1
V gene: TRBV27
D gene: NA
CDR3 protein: CASSSGHGLLEAFF

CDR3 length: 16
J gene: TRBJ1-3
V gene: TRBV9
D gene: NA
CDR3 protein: CASSVLPGGEGNTIYF

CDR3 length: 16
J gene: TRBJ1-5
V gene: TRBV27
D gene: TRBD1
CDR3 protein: CASSPRQGRGNQPQHF

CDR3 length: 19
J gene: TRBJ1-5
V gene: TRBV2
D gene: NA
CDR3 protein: CASSEALQRFVGGYQPQHF

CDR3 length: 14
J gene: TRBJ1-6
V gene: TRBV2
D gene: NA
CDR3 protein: CASSEIWGGSPLHF

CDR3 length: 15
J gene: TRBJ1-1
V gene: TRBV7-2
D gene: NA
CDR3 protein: CASSPHGKGGTEAFF

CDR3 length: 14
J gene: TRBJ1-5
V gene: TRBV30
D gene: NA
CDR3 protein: CAWSGDSRDGAQHF

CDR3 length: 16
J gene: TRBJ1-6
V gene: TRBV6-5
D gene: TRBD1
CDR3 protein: CASSYTGTGSNSPLHF

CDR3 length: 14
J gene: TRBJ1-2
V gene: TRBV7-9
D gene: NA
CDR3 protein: CASSLVIGDYGYTF

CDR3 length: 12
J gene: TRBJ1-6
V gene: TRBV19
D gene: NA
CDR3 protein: CASSNGRPTLHF